This T cell receptor (beta chain) was recorded in a study of shared clonotypes between healthy human individuals. As for the study in general: Each donor's CD4 naive and CD4 memory cells filled three plates apiece, CD8 naive two, and CD8 memory one.

Whole-study results and caveats: Richness estimates generally favored naive over memory subsets.

The CDR3 covers 13 residues. Germline CDR1 reads MNHEY; CDR2 reads SMNVEV (reference sequence). Trimming pared 2 bases from V and 4 bases from J, leaving 8 bases between. Generated by immunoSEQ multiplex PCR, the TCRdb table keeps only in-frame clones and is missing some. This table has some 2,100,000 clones, around 93% appearing once. CD45RO-negative cells were positively selected for CCR7, leaving out terminally differentiated effector memory CD45RA+ cells. Healthy HIV-negative adults with no recent acute infections or vaccinations were recruited as donors. Worth noting for this clone: Its target is unknown. Other DNA sequences within the sample encode an identical CDR3.

The gene calls are TRBV27 and TRBJ1-2; D uncertain. The clonotype was recovered from a man aged 18 to 30 in good health. Some clones in this sample may be carry-over from other donors' samples. The specimen sequenced was naive CD8+ T cells from PBMCs. The CDR3: CASSLLGSYGYTF. As DNA, the CDR3 is TGTGCCAGCAGTTTACTGGGGTCCTATGGCTACACCTTC.